The rows below give T cell receptor beta chains drawn from one sample of a study of blood T cell repertoires in COVID-19. Produced via immunoSEQ multiplex PCR; TCRdb's table is partial and in-frame only. The sample lists roughly 30,000 clones; more than 70% were seen once. The material sequenced was peripheral blood. These receptors all stem from a human donor in a cohort sampled during active COVID-19. Each CDR3 is given with its conserved first and last residue.

j_call v_call cdr3_aa
TRBJ2-5 TRBV2 CASKSGTAQETQYF
TRBJ1-1 TRBV3-1/TRBV3-2 CASRPGQGRTFF
TRBJ2-7 TRBV27 CASSPLGAYEQYF
TRBJ2-1 TRBV4-2 CASSQDLGLVRSEQFF
TRBJ2-7 TRBV19 CASSRGLAGPYEQYF
TRBJ2-5 TRBV9 CASSVMGGTQETQYF
TRBJ2-3 TRBV5-1 CASSLEVRGPTDTQYF
TRBJ2-3 TRBV3-1/TRBV3-2 CASSLFLGGTQYF
TRBJ1-4 TRBV10-1 CASRGTGWRKTVF
TRBJ2-7 TRBV9 CASSPGTGVLVYEQYF
TRBJ1-1 TRBV12-3/TRBV12-4 CASSLAGNTEAFF
TRBJ2-1 TRBV7-6 CASSLDVLAGGSNNEQFF
TRBJ2-1 TRBV5-1 CASSQTSGASYNEQFF
TRBJ2-5 TRBV2 CASSDWEDLQETQYF
TRBJ1-2 TRBV14 CASSQDIGFYGYTF
TRBJ2-7 TRBV20-1 CSASSPGGRGITYEQYF
TRBJ2-7 TRBV5-5 CASSLWDRVYEQYF
TRBJ2-2 TRBV6-6 CASSRTGLRNTGELFF
TRBJ2-3 TRBV9 CASSVVPTSGGTDTQYF
TRBJ2-5 TRBV4-3 CASSQETAGGRETQYF
TRBJ1-2 TRBV5-4 CASSLGDRGQRGYTF
TRBJ1-5 TRBV6-6 CASSQGRYSNQPQHF
TRBJ1-2 TRBV29-1 CSVVWRVDGPANYGYTF
TRBJ1-5 TRBV2 CASSDLGNQPQHF
TRBJ1-1 TRBV12-3/TRBV12-4 CASSSISTGAFF
TRBJ2-3 TRBV19 CASSQGLAGIAQYF
TRBJ2-2 TRBV5-1 CASSSHLETGELFF
TRBJ2-3 TRBV5-4 CASSLDSSRADTQYF
TRBJ1-2 TRBV6-4 CASRTRGPAQTGGYGYTF
TRBJ1-6 TRBV5-1 CASSVGQGPNSPLHF
TRBJ2-7 TRBV6-5 CASSYGWALEQYF
TRBJ1-5 TRBV7-2 CASSQTGGAGSNQPQHF